The clone carrying this T cell receptor (beta chain) was recorded many times. The antigen remains unidentified. This sample is part of a study of metastatic and nonmetastatic thyroid tumors. Overall study: Thyroid patients, malignant and benign, had repertoires compared across blood and tumor or nodule tissue. Overall study results and limits: Versus benign nodules, malignant thyroid tumors reportedly had significantly higher TCR beta diversity, in blood and tumor.

Original analysis: A classifier for distant metastasis in papillary thyroid cancer was constructed using CDR3 differences observed across clinicopathological groups. TCRdb reprocessed the PCR reads using MiXCR. These V and J calls originate from TCRdb's pipeline instead of the authors' own analysis. The table records 23,000 or so clones, roughly 18% of them present only once. The germline V gene has CDR1 SGDLS and CDR2 YYNGEE. CDR3 length: 13 residues. Trimming took 0 bases from V and 5 from J, leaving 7 bases between them. All patients reached thyroid surgery having received no treatment beforehand. Sequencing was done on a sample of blood. This clonotype was obtained from a male donor with papillary thyroid cancer or a benign thyroid nodule (not recorded which). Some clones in this sample may be carry-over from other donors' samples. The V gene is TRBV9, the J gene TRBJ2-3; tentatively, D is TRBD2 (5 bases). CDR3 nucleotides: TGTGCCAGCAGCGTAGGACGGGGAGATACGCAGTATTTT. It specifies CASSVGRGDTQYF.